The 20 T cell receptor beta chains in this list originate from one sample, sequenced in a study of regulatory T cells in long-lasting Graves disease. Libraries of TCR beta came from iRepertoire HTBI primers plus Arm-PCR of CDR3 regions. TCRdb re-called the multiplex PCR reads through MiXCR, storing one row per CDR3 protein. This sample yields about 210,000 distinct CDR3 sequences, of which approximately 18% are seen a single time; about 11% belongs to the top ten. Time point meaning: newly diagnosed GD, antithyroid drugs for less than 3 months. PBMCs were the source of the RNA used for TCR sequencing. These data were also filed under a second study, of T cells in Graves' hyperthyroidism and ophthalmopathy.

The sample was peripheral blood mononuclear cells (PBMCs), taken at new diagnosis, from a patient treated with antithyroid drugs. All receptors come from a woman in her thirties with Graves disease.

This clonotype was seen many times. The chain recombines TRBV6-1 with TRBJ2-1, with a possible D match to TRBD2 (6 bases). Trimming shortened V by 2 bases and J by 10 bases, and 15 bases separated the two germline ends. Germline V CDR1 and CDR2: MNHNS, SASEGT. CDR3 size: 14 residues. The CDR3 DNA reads TGTGCCAGCAGTGAACCCCCGGGAGTCTGGGAGCAGTTCTTC. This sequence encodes CASSEPPGVWEQFF.

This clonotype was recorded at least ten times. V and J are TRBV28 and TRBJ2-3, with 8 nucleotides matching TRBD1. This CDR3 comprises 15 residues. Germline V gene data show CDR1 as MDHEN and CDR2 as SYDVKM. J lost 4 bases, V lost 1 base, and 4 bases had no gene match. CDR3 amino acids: CASSLSQGAADTQYF. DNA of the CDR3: TGTGCCAGCAGTTTATCCCAGGGGGCCGCAGATACGCAGTATTTT.

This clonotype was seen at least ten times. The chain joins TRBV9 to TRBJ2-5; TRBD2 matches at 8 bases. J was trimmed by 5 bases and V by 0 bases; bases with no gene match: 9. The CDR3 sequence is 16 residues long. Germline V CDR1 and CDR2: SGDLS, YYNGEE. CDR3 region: CASSVGTSQRGETQYF. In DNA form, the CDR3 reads TGTGCCAGCAGCGTAGGGACTAGCCAACGTGGGGAGACCCAGTACTTC.

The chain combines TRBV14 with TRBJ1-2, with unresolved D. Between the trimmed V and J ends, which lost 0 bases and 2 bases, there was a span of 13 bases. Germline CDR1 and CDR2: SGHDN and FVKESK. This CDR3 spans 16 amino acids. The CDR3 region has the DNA TGTGCCAGCAGCCAAGAACTGGTCGCGGAGAACTATGGCTACACCTTC. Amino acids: CASSQELVAENYGYTF.

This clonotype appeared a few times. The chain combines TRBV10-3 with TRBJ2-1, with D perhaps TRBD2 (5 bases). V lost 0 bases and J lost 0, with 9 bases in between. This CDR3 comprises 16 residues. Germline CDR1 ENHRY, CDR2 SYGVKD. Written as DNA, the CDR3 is TGTGCCATCAGTGAGTCGGAAGCGGACTCCTACAATGAGCAGTTCTTC. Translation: CAISESEADSYNEQFF.

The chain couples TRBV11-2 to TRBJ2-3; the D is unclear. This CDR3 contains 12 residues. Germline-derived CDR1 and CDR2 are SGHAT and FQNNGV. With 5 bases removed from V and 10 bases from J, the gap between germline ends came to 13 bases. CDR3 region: CASSLGTGPQYF. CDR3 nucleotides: TGTGCCAGCAGCCTCGGAACCGGGCCGCAGTATTTT.

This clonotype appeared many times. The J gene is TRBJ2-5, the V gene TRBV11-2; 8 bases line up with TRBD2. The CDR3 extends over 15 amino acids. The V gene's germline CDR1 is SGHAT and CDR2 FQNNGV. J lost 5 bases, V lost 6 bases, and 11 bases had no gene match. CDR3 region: CASRPRRGGVETQYF. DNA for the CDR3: TGTGCCAGCAGACCTCGCCGGGGGGGGGTGGAGACCCAGTACTTC.

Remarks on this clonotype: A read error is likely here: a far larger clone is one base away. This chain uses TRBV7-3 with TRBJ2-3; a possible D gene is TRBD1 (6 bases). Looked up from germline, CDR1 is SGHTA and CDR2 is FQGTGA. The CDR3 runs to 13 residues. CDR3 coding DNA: TGTGCCAGCAGTTGGACCCGGACAGATGCGCAGTATTTT. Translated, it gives CASSWTRTDAQYF.

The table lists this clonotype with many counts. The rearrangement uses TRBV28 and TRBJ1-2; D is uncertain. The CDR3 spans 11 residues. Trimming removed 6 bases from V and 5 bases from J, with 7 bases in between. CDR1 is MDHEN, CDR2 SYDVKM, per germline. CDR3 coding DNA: TGTGCCAGCAGGGCCAGGTATGGCTACACCTTC. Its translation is CASRARYGYTF.

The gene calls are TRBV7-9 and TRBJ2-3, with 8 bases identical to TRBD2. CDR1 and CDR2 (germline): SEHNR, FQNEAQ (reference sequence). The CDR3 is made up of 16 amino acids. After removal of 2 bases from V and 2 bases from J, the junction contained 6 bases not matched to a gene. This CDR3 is CASSLYLAGNTDTQYF. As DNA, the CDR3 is TGTGCCAGCAGCTTATACTTAGCGGGAAACACAGATACGCAGTATTTT.

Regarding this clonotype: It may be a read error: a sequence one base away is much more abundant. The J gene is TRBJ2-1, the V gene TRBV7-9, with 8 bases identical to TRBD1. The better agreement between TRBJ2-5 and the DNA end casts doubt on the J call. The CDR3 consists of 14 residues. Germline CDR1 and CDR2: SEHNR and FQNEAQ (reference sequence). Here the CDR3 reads CASSLRQGQEAQYF. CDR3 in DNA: TGTGCCAGCAGCTTAAGACAGGGGCAGGAGGCCCAGTACTTC.

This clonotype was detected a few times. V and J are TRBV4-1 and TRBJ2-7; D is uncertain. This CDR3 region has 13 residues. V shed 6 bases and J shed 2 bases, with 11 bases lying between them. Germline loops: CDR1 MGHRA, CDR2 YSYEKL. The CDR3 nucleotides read TGCGCCAGCAGACCGGATCTAACCTACGAGCAGTACTTC. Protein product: CASRPDLTYEQYF.

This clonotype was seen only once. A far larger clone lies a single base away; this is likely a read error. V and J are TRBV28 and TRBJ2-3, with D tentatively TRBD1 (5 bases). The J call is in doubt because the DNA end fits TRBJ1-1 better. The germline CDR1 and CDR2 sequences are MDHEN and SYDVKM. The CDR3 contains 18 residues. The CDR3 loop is CASSLYIRAGFMNAEAFF. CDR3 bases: TGTGCCAGCAGTTTATATATCAGGGCGGGGTTTATGAACGCTGAAGCTTTCTTT.

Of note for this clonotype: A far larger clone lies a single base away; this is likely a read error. The CDR3 DNA reads TGTGCCAGCAGCTTACAGAGTCCGGGAACTGAACCTTTCTTT. This encodes CASSLQSPGTEPFF. V is TRBV11-2 and J is TRBJ1-1; D call uncertain. The CDR3 has 14 amino acids. The germline gives CDR1 SGHAT, CDR2 FQNNGV.

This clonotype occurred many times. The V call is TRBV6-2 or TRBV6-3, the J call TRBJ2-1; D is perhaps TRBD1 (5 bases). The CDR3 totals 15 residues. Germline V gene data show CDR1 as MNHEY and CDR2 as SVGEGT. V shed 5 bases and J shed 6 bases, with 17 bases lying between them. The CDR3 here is CASSEGAPPGNEQFF. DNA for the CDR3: TGTGCCAGCAGTGAAGGGGCACCACCAGGCAATGAGCAGTTCTTC.

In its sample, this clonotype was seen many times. CDR3 sequence (DNA): TGTGCCAGCAGTCGAGGATTGAACACTGAAGCTTTCTTT. This gives the protein CASSRGLNTEAFF. The chain combines TRBV12-3 or TRBV12-4 with TRBJ1-1; D is undetermined. This CDR3 comprises 13 residues. Trimming removed 5 bases at V and 0 bases at J, with 7 bases between.

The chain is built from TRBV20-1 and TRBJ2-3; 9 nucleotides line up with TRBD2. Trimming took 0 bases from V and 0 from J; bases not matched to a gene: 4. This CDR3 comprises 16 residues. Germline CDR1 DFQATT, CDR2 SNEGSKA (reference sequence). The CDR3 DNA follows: TGCAGTGCTAGAGAATCGACTAGCGGAAGCACAGATACGCAGTATTTT. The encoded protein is CSARESTSGSTDTQYF.

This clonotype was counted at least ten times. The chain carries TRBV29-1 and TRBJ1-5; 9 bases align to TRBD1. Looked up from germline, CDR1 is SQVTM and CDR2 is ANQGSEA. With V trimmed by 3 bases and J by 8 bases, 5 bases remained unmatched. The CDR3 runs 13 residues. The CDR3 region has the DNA TGCAGCGTTGACCTGGGACAGGGTAAGCCCCAGCATTTT. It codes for CSVDLGQGKPQHF.

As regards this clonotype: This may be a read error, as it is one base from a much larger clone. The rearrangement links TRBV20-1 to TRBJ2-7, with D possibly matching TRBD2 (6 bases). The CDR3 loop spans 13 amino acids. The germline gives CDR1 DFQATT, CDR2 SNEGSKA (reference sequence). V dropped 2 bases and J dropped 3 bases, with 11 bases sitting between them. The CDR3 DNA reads TGCAGTGCTAGAATGGATAGCGGCTACGAGCAGTACTTC. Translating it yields CSARMDSGYEQYF.

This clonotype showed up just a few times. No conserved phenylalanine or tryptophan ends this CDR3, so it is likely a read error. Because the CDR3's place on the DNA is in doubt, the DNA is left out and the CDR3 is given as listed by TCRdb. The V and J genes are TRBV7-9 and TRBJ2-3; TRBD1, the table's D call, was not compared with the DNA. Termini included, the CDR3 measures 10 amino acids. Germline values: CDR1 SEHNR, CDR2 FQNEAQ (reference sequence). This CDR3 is CASSPPLGTG.